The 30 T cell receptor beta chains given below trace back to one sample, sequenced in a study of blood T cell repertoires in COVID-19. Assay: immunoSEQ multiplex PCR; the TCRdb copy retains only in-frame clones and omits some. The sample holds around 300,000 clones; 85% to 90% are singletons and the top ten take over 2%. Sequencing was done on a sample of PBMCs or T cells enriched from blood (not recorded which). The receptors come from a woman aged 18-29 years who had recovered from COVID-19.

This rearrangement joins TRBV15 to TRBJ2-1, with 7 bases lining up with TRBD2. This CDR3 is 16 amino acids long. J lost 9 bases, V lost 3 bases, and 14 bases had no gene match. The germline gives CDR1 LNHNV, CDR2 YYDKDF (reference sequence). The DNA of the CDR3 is TGTGCCACCAGCAGGGATTCTATTGGACTAGTAGTTGAGCAGTTCTTC. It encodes CATSRDSIGLVVEQFF.

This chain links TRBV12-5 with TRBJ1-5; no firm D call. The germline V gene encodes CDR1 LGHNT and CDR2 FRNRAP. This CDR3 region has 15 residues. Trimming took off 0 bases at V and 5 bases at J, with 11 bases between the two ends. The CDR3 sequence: CASGLVQNTYQPQHF. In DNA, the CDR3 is TGTGCTAGTGGTTTGGTACAGAACACTTATCAGCCCCAGCATTTT.

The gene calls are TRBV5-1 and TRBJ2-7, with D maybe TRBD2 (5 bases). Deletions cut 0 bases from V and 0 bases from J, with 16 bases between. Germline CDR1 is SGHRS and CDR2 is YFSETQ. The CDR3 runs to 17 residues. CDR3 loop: CASSLDAGAISSYEQYF. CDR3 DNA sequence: TGCGCCAGCAGCTTGGATGCGGGTGCAATCAGCTCCTACGAGCAGTACTTC.

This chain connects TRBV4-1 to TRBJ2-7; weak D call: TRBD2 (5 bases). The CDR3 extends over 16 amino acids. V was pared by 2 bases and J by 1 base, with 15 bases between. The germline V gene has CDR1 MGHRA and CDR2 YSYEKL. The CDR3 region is CASSQQPGYESYEQYF. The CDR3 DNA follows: TGCGCCAGCAGCCAACAACCGGGGTATGAATCCTACGAGCAGTACTTC.

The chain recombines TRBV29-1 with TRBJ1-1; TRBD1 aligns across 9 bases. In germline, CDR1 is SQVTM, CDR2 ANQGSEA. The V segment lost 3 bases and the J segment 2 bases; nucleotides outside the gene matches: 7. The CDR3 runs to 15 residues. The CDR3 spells CSVEGPGQGNTEAFF. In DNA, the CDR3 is TGCAGCGTTGAGGGACCGGGACAGGGAAACACTGAAGCTTTCTTT.

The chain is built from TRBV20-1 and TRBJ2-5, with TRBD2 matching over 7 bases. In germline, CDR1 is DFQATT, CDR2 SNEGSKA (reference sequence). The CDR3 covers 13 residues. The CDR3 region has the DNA TGCAGCGCCAGTCGACTAGCTAGGGAGACCCAGTACTTC. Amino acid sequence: CSASRLARETQYF.

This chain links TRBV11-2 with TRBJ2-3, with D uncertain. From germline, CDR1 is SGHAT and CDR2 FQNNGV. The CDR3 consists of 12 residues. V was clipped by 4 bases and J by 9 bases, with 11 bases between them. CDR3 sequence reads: CASSSPPGTQYF. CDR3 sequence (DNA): TGTGCCAGCAGCTCCCCCCCCGGGACGCAGTATTTT.

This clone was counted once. The CDR3 sequence: CASRPGNQPQHF. The CDR3 DNA is TGTGCCAGTAGACCGGGTAATCAGCCCCAGCATTTT. This sequence joins TRBV19 and TRBJ1-5; D remains unclear. Germline CDR1 is LNHDA and CDR2 is SQIVND (reference sequence). This CDR3 is 12 amino acids long. Trimming pared 6 bases from V and 4 bases from J, leaving 7 bases between.

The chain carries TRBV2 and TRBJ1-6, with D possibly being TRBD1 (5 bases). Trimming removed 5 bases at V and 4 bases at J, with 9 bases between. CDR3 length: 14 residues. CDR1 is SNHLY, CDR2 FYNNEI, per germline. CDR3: CASSPGEYNSPLHF. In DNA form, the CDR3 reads TGTGCCAGCAGTCCGGGGGAGTATAATTCACCCCTCCACTTT.

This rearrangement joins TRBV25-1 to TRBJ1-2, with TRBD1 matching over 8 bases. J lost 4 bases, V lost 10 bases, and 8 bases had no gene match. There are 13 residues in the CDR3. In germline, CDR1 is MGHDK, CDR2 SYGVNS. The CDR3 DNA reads TGTGCCACTACCGGGACAGGAAGCTATGGCTACACCTTC. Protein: CATTGTGSYGYTF.

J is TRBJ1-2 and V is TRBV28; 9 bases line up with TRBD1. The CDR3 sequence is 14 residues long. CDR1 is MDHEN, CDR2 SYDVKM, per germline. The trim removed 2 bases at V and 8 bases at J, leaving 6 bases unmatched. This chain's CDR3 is CASSLAGTGHGYTF. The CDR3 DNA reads TGTGCCAGCAGTTTAGCAGGGACAGGGCACGGCTACACCTTC.

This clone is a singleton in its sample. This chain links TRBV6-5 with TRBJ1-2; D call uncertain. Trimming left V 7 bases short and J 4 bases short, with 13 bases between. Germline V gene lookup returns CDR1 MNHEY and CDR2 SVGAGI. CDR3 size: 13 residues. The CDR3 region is CASTLAGIYGYTF. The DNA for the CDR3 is TGTGCCAGCACCCTAGCCGGGATCTATGGCTACACCTTC.

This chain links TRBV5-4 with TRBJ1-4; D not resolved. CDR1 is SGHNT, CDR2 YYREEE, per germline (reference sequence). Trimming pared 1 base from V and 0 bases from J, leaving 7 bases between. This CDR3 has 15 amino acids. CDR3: CASSLRGTTNEKLFF. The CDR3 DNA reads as TGTGCCAGCAGCTTGCGGGGAACAACTAATGAAAAACTGTTTTTT.

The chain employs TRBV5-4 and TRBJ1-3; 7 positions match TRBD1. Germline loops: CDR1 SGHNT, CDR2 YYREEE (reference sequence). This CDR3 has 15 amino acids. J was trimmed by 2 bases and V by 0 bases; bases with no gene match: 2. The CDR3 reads CASSLGTGAGNTIYF. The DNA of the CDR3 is TGTGCCAGCAGCTTGGGCACAGGGGCTGGAAACACCATATATTTT.

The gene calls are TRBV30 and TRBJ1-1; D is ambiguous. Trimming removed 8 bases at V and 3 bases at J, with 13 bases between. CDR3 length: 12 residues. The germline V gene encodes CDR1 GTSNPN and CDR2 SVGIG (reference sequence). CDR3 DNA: TGTGCCATAGGTGACACTTACACTGAAGCTTTCTTT. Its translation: CAIGDTYTEAFF.

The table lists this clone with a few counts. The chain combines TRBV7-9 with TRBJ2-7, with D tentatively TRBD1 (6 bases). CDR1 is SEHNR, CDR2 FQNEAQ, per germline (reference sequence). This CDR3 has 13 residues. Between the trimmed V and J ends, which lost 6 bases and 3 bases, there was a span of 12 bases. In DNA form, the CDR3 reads TGTGCCAGCAGGTCCAGGGGCGACTACGAGCAGTACTTC. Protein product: CASRSRGDYEQYF.

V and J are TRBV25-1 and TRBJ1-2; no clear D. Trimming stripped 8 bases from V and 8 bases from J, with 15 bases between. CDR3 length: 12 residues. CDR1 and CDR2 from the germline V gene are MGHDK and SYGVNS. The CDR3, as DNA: TGTGCCAGCTCTACCGCGGGCGTGGGCTACACCTTC. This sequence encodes CASSTAGVGYTF.

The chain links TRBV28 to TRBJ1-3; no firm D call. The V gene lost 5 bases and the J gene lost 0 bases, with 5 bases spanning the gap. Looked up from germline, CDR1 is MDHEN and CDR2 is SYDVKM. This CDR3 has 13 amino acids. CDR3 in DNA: TGTGCCAGCAGTCCCTTCTCTGGAAACACCATATATTTT. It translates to CASSPFSGNTIYF. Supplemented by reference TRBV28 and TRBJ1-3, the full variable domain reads DVKVTQSSRYLVKRTGEKVFLECVQDMDHENMFWYRQDPGLGLRLIYFSYDVKMKEKGDIPEGYSVSREKKERFSLILESASTNQTSMYLCASSPFSGNTIYFGEGSWLTVV.

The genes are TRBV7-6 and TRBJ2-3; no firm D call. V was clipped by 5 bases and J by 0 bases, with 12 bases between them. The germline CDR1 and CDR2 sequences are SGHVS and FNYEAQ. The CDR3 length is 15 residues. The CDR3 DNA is TGTGCCAGCAGCAACGAGGCTTCTAGCACAGATACGCAGTATTTT. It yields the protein CASSNEASSTDTQYF.

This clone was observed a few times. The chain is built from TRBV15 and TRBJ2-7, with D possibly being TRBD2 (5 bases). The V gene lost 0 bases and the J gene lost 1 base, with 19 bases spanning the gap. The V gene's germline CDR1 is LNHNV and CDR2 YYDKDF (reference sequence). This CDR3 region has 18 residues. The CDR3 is CATSRDQPWEKLSYEQYF. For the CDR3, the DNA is TGTGCCACCAGCAGAGATCAGCCTTGGGAGAAACTGTCCTACGAGCAGTACTTC.

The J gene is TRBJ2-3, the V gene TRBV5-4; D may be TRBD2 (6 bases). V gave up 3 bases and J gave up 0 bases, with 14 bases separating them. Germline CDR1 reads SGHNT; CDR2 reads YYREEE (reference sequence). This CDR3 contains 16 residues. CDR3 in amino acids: CASSYQGLTSTDTQYF. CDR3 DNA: TGTGCCAGCAGCTATCAGGGACTTACTAGCACAGATACGCAGTATTTT. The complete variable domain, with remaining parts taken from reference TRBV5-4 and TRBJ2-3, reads ETGVTQSPTHLIKTRGQQVTLRCSSQSGHNTVSWYQQALGQGPQFIFQYYREEENGRGNFPPRFSGLQFPNYSSELNVNALELDDSALYLCASSYQGLTSTDTQYFGPGTRLTVL.

The CDR3: CASSPGTGSGNTIYF. The CDR3 nucleotides read TGTGCCAGCAGCCCAGGGACAGGCTCTGGAAACACCATATATTTT. The V and J genes are TRBV9 and TRBJ1-3, with 8 bases lining up with TRBD1. CDR3 length equals 15 residues. V shed 4 bases, J shed 0 bases, and the junction held 3 bases outside the gene matches. From germline, CDR1 is SGDLS and CDR2 YYNGEE.

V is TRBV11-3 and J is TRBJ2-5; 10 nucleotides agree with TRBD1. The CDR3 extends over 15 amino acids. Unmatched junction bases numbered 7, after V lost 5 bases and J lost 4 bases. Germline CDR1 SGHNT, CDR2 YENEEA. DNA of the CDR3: TGTGCCAGCAGCGCGACAGGGGGCGAGGGAGAGACCCAGTACTTC. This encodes CASSATGGEGETQYF.

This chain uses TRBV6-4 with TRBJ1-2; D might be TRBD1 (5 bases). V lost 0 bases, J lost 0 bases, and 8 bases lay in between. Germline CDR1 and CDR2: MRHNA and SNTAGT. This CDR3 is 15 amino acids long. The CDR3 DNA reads TGTGCCAGCAGTGACTCGCCAGGGCCTAACTATGGCTACACCTTC. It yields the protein CASSDSPGPNYGYTF.

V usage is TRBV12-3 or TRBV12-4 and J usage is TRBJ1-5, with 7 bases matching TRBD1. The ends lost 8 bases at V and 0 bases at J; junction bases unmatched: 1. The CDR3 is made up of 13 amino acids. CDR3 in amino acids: CASRQGSNQPQHF. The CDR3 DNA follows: TGTGCCAGCCGACAGGGTAGCAATCAGCCCCAGCATTTT.

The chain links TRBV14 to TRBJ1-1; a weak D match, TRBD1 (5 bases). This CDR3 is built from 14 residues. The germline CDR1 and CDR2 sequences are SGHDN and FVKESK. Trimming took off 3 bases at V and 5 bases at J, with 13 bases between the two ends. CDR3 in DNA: TGTGCCAGCAGCCAGAGCGGGACGGTAACTGAAGCTTTCTTT. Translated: CASSQSGTVTEAFF.

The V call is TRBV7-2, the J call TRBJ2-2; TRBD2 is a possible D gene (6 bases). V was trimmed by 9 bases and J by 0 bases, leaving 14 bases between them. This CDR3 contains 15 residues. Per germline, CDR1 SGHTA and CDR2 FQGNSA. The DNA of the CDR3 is TGTGCCAGTCCCGAGTGGAGGGCGAACACCGGGGAGCTGTTTTTT. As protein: CASPEWRANTGELFF.

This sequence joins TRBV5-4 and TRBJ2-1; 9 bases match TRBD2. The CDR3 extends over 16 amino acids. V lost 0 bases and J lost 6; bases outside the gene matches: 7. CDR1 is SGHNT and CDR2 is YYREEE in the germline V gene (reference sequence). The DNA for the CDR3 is TGTGCCAGCAGCTTGGGGCGGAGCGGGGGGTTCAATGAGCAGTTCTTC. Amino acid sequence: CASSLGRSGGFNEQFF.

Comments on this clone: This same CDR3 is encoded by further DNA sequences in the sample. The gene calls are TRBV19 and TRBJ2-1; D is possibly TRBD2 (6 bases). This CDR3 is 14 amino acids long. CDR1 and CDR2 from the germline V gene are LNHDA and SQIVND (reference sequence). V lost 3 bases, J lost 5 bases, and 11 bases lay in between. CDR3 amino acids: CASSILAGNNEQFF. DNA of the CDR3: TGTGCCAGTAGTATTTTGGCGGGGAACAATGAGCAGTTCTTC.

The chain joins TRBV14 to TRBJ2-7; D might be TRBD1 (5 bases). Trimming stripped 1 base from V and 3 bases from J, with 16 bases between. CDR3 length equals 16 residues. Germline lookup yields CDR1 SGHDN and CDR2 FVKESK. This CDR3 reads CASSQGRQGRGYEQYF. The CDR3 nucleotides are TGTGCCAGCAGCCAAGGGCGGCAGGGAAGAGGCTACGAGCAGTACTTC.